This T cell receptor (beta chain) comes out of a study of blood T cell repertoires in COVID-19. Background on the study: Collection of acute and convalescent COVID-19 samples took place in the United States, Italy and Spain. T cells, B-cell-depleted T cells, or PBMCs supplied cDNA or gDNA.

Trimming left V 5 bases short and J 5 bases short, with 16 bases between. The CDR3 length is 15 residues. Germline V CDR1 and CDR2: MNHEY, SVGEGT. Authors' processing steps: Scientists estimated how many nucleated cells there were by amplifying reference gene primers. Clones were sequenced by immunoSEQ multiplex PCR, and TCRdb holds only the in-frame ones, with some missing. For V, J and clone size, that table is used; D and trimming come from the DNA. The sample lists roughly 240,000 clones; less than 90% were seen once. This TCR was recovered from a man aged 55 to 70 who had recovered from COVID-19. The rearrangement uses TRBV6-2 or TRBV6-3 and TRBJ2-1, with D perhaps matching TRBD1 (8 bases). Input material: peripheral blood. The CDR3 is CASSASGTGDNEQFF. The CDR3 DNA reads as TGTGCCAGCAGTGCCAGCGGGACAGGAGACAATGAGCAGTTCTTC.